These T cell receptor beta chains were read from a single sample in a study of T cell repertoires in cytomegalovirus infection. TCRdb ran MiXCR on the reads and lists one entry per CDR3 protein. The data hold fewer than 650,000 distinct CDR3 sequences, with about 39% observed a single time. No antigen has been identified for these receptors. Sequencing was performed on cultured PBMCs, taken from culture after CMV antigen stimulation. All receptors come from a human donor in good health (CMV status not recorded). Some clones in this sample may be carry-over from other donors' samples. The CDR3 runs from the conserved cysteine through the conserved F or W.

j_gene: TRBJ1-6
v_gene: TRBV7-9
CDR3aa: CASSSDRVSPLHF

j_gene: TRBJ1-5
v_gene: TRBV4-1
CDR3aa: CASSQEIVQSNQPQHF

j_gene: TRBJ1-1
v_gene: TRBV10-3
CDR3aa: CASSADRHTEAFF

j_gene: TRBJ2-1
v_gene: TRBV7-8
CDR3aa: CASSLGQGTFGREQFF

j_gene: TRBJ2-1
v_gene: TRBV6-2/TRBV6-3
CDR3aa: CASSYSGTGVFNEQFF

j_gene: TRBJ2-7
v_gene: TRBV7-2
CDR3aa: CASSQAGGSVREQYF

j_gene: TRBJ2-1
v_gene: TRBV20-1
CDR3aa: CSAAGLAGEQFF

j_gene: TRBJ1-3
v_gene: TRBV7-8
CDR3aa: CASSLEGAGAGNTIYF

j_gene: TRBJ1-2
v_gene: TRBV6-6
CDR3aa: CASRTRTGDNYGYTF

j_gene: TRBJ2-1
v_gene: TRBV5-6
CDR3aa: CASDPGQGDYNEQFF

j_gene: TRBJ2-3
v_gene: TRBV6-6
CDR3aa: CASSEVQYWQYF

j_gene: TRBJ1-1
v_gene: TRBV7-6
CDR3aa: CASSLRTGMKNEAFF

j_gene: TRBJ2-2
v_gene: TRBV5-4
CDR3aa: CASSLSTGAGGTGELFF

j_gene: TRBJ1-2
v_gene: TRBV5-4
CDR3aa: CASRMMGFNGYTF

j_gene: TRBJ2-2
v_gene: TRBV11-2
CDR3aa: CASSAAGDGELFF

j_gene: TRBJ2-2
v_gene: TRBV6-2/TRBV6-3
CDR3aa: CASGTRTPDRSTGELFF

j_gene: TRBJ1-1
v_gene: TRBV13
CDR3aa: CASSSGAYEAFF

j_gene: TRBJ2-7
v_gene: TRBV6-1
CDR3aa: CASSEVWAADF

j_gene: TRBJ1-3
v_gene: TRBV10-3
CDR3aa: CAISESLGNTIYF

j_gene: TRBJ1-5
v_gene: TRBV7-2
CDR3aa: CASSAYWAQPQHF

j_gene: TRBJ1-4
v_gene: TRBV7-8
CDR3aa: CASSQRRAGGSPRAWKLFF

j_gene: TRBJ2-3
v_gene: TRBV19
CDR3aa: CASRGDTATDTQYF

j_gene: TRBJ2-4
v_gene: TRBV7-2
CDR3aa: CASSYGLGQGAIQYF

j_gene: TRBJ2-1
v_gene: TRBV19
CDR3aa: CASISVGGTSGNGEQFF

j_gene: TRBJ2-7
v_gene: TRBV7-6
CDR3aa: CASSRMYEQYF

j_gene: TRBJ1-2
v_gene: TRBV20-1
CDR3aa: CSALRGGATNYGYTF

j_gene: TRBJ2-5
v_gene: TRBV12-3/TRBV12-4
CDR3aa: CASSPSGSETQYF

j_gene: TRBJ1-3
v_gene: TRBV5-5
CDR3aa: CASSLASPGNTIYF

j_gene: TRBJ1-1
v_gene: TRBV7-2
CDR3aa: CASRPQTGVNTEAFF

j_gene: TRBJ1-1
v_gene: TRBV7-2
CDR3aa: CASSPRVAGLGTEAFF

j_gene: TRBJ1-1
v_gene: TRBV10-3
CDR3aa: CAISEPEFMNTEAFF

j_gene: TRBJ2-7
v_gene: TRBV19
CDR3aa: CASSIDSISAVHYEQYF

j_gene: TRBJ1-4
v_gene: TRBV7-2
CDR3aa: CASSSPVQGNEKLFF

j_gene: TRBJ2-2
v_gene: TRBV12-3/TRBV12-4
CDR3aa: CASSQGAGELFF

j_gene: TRBJ1-4
v_gene: TRBV18
CDR3aa: CASSGPNEKLFF

j_gene: TRBJ1-1
v_gene: TRBV29-1
CDR3aa: CSVRSAQTEAFF

j_gene: TRBJ1-5
v_gene: TRBV7-8
CDR3aa: CASSHRITHRGRQPQHF

j_gene: TRBJ1-4
v_gene: TRBV6-1
CDR3aa: CASSDKKLFF

j_gene: TRBJ2-5
v_gene: TRBV6-1
CDR3aa: CASVEAGQETQYF

j_gene: TRBJ2-1
v_gene: TRBV4-1
CDR3aa: CASSQDWALGVLFF

j_gene: TRBJ1-1
v_gene: TRBV19
CDR3aa: CASMTGPNTEAFF

j_gene: TRBJ1-5
v_gene: TRBV7-2
CDR3aa: CASSLMDFGQPQHF

j_gene: TRBJ1-5
v_gene: TRBV7-2
CDR3aa: CASSISRQPQHF

j_gene: TRBJ2-1
v_gene: TRBV7-2
CDR3aa: CASANPTSGSSAYNEQFF

j_gene: TRBJ1-2
v_gene: TRBV9
CDR3aa: CASSVGQGGYGYTF

j_gene: TRBJ2-1
v_gene: TRBV7-8
CDR3aa: CASSSRRGGAYNEQFF

j_gene: TRBJ2-6
v_gene: TRBV4-3
CDR3aa: CASSQDRGTGANVLTF

j_gene: TRBJ2-7
v_gene: TRBV19
CDR3aa: CASSIGSGSYEQYF

j_gene: TRBJ1-5
v_gene: TRBV12-3/TRBV12-4
CDR3aa: CASSFERDGQPQHF

j_gene: TRBJ2-1
v_gene: TRBV19
CDR3aa: CASSISNRGNGQFF